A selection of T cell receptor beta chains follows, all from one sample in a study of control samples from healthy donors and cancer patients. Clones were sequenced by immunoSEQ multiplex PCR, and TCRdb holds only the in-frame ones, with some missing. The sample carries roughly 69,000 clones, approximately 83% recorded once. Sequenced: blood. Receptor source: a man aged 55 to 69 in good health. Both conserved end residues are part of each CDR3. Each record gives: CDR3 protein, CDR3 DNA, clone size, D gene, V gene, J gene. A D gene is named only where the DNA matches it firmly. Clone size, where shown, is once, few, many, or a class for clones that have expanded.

CDR3aa: CASQRNPSTDTQYF
CDR3nt: TGCGCCAGCCAGCGGAATCCTAGCACAGATACGCAGTATTTT
abundance: NA
d_gene: NA
v_gene: TRBV5-1
j_gene: TRBJ2-3

CDR3aa: CASSLGTGGPNQPQHF
CDR3nt: TGTGCCAGCAGCTTAGGGACAGGGGGTCCCAATCAGCCCCAGCATTTT
abundance: once
d_gene: TRBD1
v_gene: TRBV7-8
j_gene: TRBJ1-5

CDR3aa: CASSIGGWQNTEAFF
CDR3nt: TGTGCCAGTAGTATTGGAGGGTGGCAGAACACTGAAGCTTTCTTT
abundance: NA
d_gene: NA
v_gene: TRBV19
j_gene: TRBJ1-1

CDR3aa: CASSPGGIAEAFF
CDR3nt: TGTGCCAGCAGCCCGGGAGGGATCGCTGAAGCTTTCTTT
abundance: NA
d_gene: NA
v_gene: TRBV3-1/TRBV3-2
j_gene: TRBJ1-1

CDR3aa: CASRVEHSYNSPLHF
CDR3nt: TGCGCCAGCAGAGTGGAGCACTCCTATAATTCACCCCTCCACTTT
abundance: NA
d_gene: NA
v_gene: TRBV5-1
j_gene: TRBJ1-6

CDR3aa: CASLSSRSSYEQYF
CDR3nt: TGTGCCAGCCTCAGCAGCCGGAGCTCCTACGAGCAGTACTTC
abundance: NA
d_gene: NA
v_gene: TRBV2
j_gene: TRBJ2-7

CDR3aa: CASSFPQGLAVSQETQYF
CDR3nt: TGTGCCAGCAGTTTTCCACAGGGACTAGCGGTTTCTCAAGAGACCCAGTACTTC
abundance: NA
d_gene: TRBD2
v_gene: TRBV28
j_gene: TRBJ2-5

CDR3aa: CASSLSGYTNTGELFF
CDR3nt: TGCGCCAGCAGCTTGTCGGGATATACGAACACCGGGGAGCTGTTTTTT
abundance: NA
d_gene: NA
v_gene: TRBV5-1
j_gene: TRBJ2-2

CDR3aa: CASSAAGSYEQYF
CDR3nt: TGTGCCAGCAGTGCCGCCGGCTCCTACGAGCAGTACTTC
abundance: few
d_gene: NA
v_gene: TRBV2
j_gene: TRBJ2-7

CDR3aa: CASSGRDRGFAGELFF
CDR3nt: TGTGCCAGTAGTGGTAGGGACAGGGGTTTCGCCGGGGAGCTGTTTTTT
abundance: once
d_gene: TRBD1
v_gene: TRBV19
j_gene: TRBJ2-2

CDR3aa: CASSQVISGELFF
CDR3nt: TGTGCCAGCTCACAGGTTATATCCGGGGAGCTGTTTTTT
abundance: NA
d_gene: NA
v_gene: TRBV6-6
j_gene: TRBJ2-2

CDR3aa: CSATRSDTQYF
CDR3nt: TGCAGTGCTACCAGATCAGATACGCAGTATTTT
abundance: NA
d_gene: NA
v_gene: TRBV20-1
j_gene: TRBJ2-3

CDR3aa: CAISEGLGNQPQHF
CDR3nt: TGTGCCATCAGTGAGGGGCTGGGCAATCAGCCCCAGCATTTT
abundance: NA
d_gene: NA
v_gene: TRBV10-3
j_gene: TRBJ1-5

CDR3aa: CASSFIGEGTEAFF
CDR3nt: TGCGCCAGCAGCTTTATCGGGGAGGGAACTGAAGCTTTCTTT
abundance: NA
d_gene: NA
v_gene: TRBV5-1
j_gene: TRBJ1-1

CDR3aa: CASLGTNTDTQYF
CDR3nt: TGTGCCAGCCTCGGGACGAACACAGATACGCAGTATTTT
abundance: once
d_gene: NA
v_gene: TRBV27
j_gene: TRBJ2-3

CDR3aa: CASSPHSNQPQHF
CDR3nt: TGTGCCAGCAGCCCCCATAGCAATCAGCCCCAGCATTTT
abundance: NA
d_gene: NA
v_gene: TRBV7-2
j_gene: TRBJ1-5

CDR3aa: CASSLGPPGQGYEQYF
CDR3nt: TGTGCCAGCAGCTTAGGCCCCCCGGGACAGGGTTACGAGCAGTACTTC
abundance: NA
d_gene: TRBD1
v_gene: TRBV11-3
j_gene: TRBJ2-7

CDR3aa: CASSTVFGQGVEQYF
CDR3nt: TGTGCCAGTAGCACCGTTTTCGGACAGGGGGTCGAGCAGTACTTC
abundance: NA
d_gene: TRBD1
v_gene: TRBV19
j_gene: TRBJ2-7

CDR3aa: CASSQQLSYAPQHF
CDR3nt: TGCGCCAGCAGCCAACAACTCAGTTATGCGCCCCAGCATTTT
abundance: NA
d_gene: NA
v_gene: TRBV4-3
j_gene: TRBJ1-5

CDR3aa: CASSQSRGPGELFF
CDR3nt: TGTGCCAGCTCACAAAGCCGGGGTCCCGGGGAGCTGTTTTTT
abundance: NA
d_gene: NA
v_gene: TRBV18
j_gene: TRBJ2-2

CDR3aa: CASSFPTSVFSYEQYF
CDR3nt: TGTGCCAGCAGCTTCCCGACTAGCGTCTTCTCCTACGAGCAGTACTTC
abundance: NA
d_gene: TRBD2
v_gene: TRBV6-2/TRBV6-3
j_gene: TRBJ2-7

CDR3aa: CASSQRPVSTDTQYF
CDR3nt: TGTGCCAGCAGCCAACGCCCGGTTAGCACAGATACGCAGTATTTT
abundance: many
d_gene: NA
v_gene: TRBV14
j_gene: TRBJ2-3

CDR3aa: CASSLPSGMGNEQFF
CDR3nt: TGTGCCAGCAGCTTACCCAGCGGGATGGGCAATGAGCAGTTCTTC
abundance: NA
d_gene: TRBD2
v_gene: TRBV7-9
j_gene: TRBJ2-1

CDR3aa: CSGLETGDIQYF
CDR3nt: TGCAGCGGATTGGAGACAGGGGACATTCAGTACTTC
abundance: NA
d_gene: TRBD1
v_gene: TRBV29-1
j_gene: TRBJ2-4

CDR3aa: CASSSPGGTGGYGYTF
CDR3nt: TGTGCCAGCAGCTCTCCCGGCGGGACAGGGGGCTACGGCTACACCTTC
abundance: NA
d_gene: TRBD1
v_gene: TRBV7-2
j_gene: TRBJ1-2

CDR3aa: CASSTGTTDTQYF
CDR3nt: TGTGCCAGCAGTACAGGGACGACAGATACGCAGTATTTT
abundance: NA
d_gene: NA
v_gene: TRBV6-5
j_gene: TRBJ2-3

CDR3aa: CASSLSHEQYF
CDR3nt: TGTGCCAGCAGTTTATCCCACGAGCAGTACTTC
abundance: NA
d_gene: NA
v_gene: TRBV27
j_gene: TRBJ2-7

CDR3aa: CASSDFRGSGYTF
CDR3nt: NA
abundance: NA
d_gene: NA
v_gene: TRBV6-4
j_gene: TRBJ1-2

CDR3aa: CASSYAFGGQDGNTIYF
CDR3nt: TGTGCCAGCAGTTATGCATTCGGGGGACAAGATGGAAACACCATATATTTT
abundance: NA
d_gene: NA
v_gene: TRBV6-2/TRBV6-3
j_gene: TRBJ1-3

CDR3aa: CATSGTSNPGELFF
CDR3nt: TGTGCCACCAGTGGCACTAGCAATCCCGGGGAGCTGTTTTTT
abundance: NA
d_gene: NA
v_gene: TRBV24-1
j_gene: TRBJ2-2

CDR3aa: CASSIQGTGNSGANVLTF
CDR3nt: TGTGCCAGCAGCATCCAAGGGACAGGGAATTCTGGGGCCAACGTCCTGACTTTC
abundance: NA
d_gene: TRBD1
v_gene: TRBV7-9
j_gene: TRBJ2-6

CDR3aa: CASSLVQVSGAGELFF
CDR3nt: TGTGCCAGCAGCTTAGTTCAGGTTTCGGGGGCCGGGGAGCTGTTTTTT
abundance: NA
d_gene: NA
v_gene: TRBV7-2
j_gene: TRBJ2-2

CDR3aa: CASSLILGANVLTF
CDR3nt: TGTGCCAGCAGCCTCATTCTTGGGGCCAACGTCCTGACTTTC
abundance: NA
d_gene: NA
v_gene: TRBV14
j_gene: TRBJ2-6

CDR3aa: CASSTSGLSYEQYF
CDR3nt: TGTGCCAGCAGCACTAGCGGCCTCTCCTACGAGCAGTACTTC
abundance: NA
d_gene: TRBD2
v_gene: TRBV5-6
j_gene: TRBJ2-7

CDR3aa: CASSPQDRGGNQPQHF
CDR3nt: TGTGCCAGTAGTCCCCAGGACAGGGGAGGCAATCAGCCCCAGCATTTT
abundance: NA
d_gene: TRBD1
v_gene: TRBV19
j_gene: TRBJ1-5

CDR3aa: CASRADRGRVTEAFF
CDR3nt: TGTGCCAGCAGAGCGGACAGGGGGCGCGTCACTGAAGCTTTCTTT
abundance: NA
d_gene: TRBD1
v_gene: TRBV27
j_gene: TRBJ1-1

CDR3aa: CASSSRVTSGRAFHEQFF
CDR3nt: TGTGCCAGCAGCTCTAGAGTTACTAGCGGGAGGGCCTTCCATGAGCAGTTCTTC
abundance: NA
d_gene: TRBD2
v_gene: TRBV7-8
j_gene: TRBJ2-1

CDR3aa: CASSQLGLNYGYTF
CDR3nt: TGTGCCAGCAGCCAACTAGGGTTAAACTATGGCTACACCTTC
abundance: NA
d_gene: NA
v_gene: TRBV3-1/TRBV3-2
j_gene: TRBJ1-2

CDR3aa: CASSSRPNNEQFF
CDR3nt: TGTGCCAGCAGCTCAAGACCGAACAATGAGCAGTTCTTC
abundance: NA
d_gene: NA
v_gene: TRBV13
j_gene: TRBJ2-1

CDR3aa: CASSIQTGPGELFF
CDR3nt: TGTGCCAGTAGTATTCAGACAGGCCCCGGGGAGCTGTTTTTT
abundance: NA
d_gene: NA
v_gene: TRBV19
j_gene: TRBJ2-2

CDR3aa: CATSPGRNTIYF
CDR3nt: TGTGCCACCAGCCCGGGTCGCAACACCATATATTTT
abundance: NA
d_gene: NA
v_gene: TRBV15
j_gene: TRBJ1-3

CDR3aa: CATRDSLAKNIQYF
CDR3nt: TGTGCCACCCGAGACAGTTTGGCCAAAAACATTCAGTACTTC
abundance: few
d_gene: NA
v_gene: TRBV28
j_gene: TRBJ2-4

CDR3aa: CASRGLAGGPETQYF
CDR3nt: TGTGCCAGCAGGGGACTAGCGGGAGGGCCAGAGACCCAGTACTTC
abundance: once
d_gene: TRBD2
v_gene: TRBV7-2
j_gene: TRBJ2-5

CDR3aa: CASSELENTEAFF
CDR3nt: TGTGCCAGCAGTGAATTAGAGAACACTGAAGCTTTCTTT
abundance: NA
d_gene: NA
v_gene: TRBV2
j_gene: TRBJ1-1

CDR3aa: CASSLQLDYGYTF
CDR3nt: TGTGCCAGCTCGCTACAGTTAGACTATGGCTACACCTTC
abundance: NA
d_gene: NA
v_gene: TRBV18
j_gene: TRBJ1-2

CDR3aa: CASSVSGQFF
CDR3nt: TGTGCCAGCAGTGTTAGCGGTCAGTTCTTC
abundance: NA
d_gene: NA
v_gene: TRBV2
j_gene: TRBJ2-1

CDR3aa: CASSAPGRYNEQFF
CDR3nt: TGTGCCAGCAGCGCCCCGGGACGCTACAATGAGCAGTTCTTC
abundance: NA
d_gene: NA
v_gene: TRBV7-2
j_gene: TRBJ2-1

CDR3aa: CASSFSGIKNEQFF
CDR3nt: TGTGCCAGCAGTTTCTCAGGGATCAAAAATGAGCAGTTCTTC
abundance: NA
d_gene: NA
v_gene: TRBV27
j_gene: TRBJ2-1